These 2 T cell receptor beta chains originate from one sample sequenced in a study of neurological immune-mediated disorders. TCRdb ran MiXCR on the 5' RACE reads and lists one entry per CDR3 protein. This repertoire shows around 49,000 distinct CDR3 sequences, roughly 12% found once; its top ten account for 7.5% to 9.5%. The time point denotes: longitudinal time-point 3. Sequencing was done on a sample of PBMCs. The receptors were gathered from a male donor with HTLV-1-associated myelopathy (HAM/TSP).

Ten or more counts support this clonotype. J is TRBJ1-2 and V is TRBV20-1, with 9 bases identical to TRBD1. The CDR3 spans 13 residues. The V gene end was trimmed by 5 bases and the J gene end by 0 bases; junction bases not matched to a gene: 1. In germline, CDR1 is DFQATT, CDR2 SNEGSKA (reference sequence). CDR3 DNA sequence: TGCAGTGCTGGGACAGGGTCTAACTATGGCTACACCTTC. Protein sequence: CSAGTGSNYGYTF.

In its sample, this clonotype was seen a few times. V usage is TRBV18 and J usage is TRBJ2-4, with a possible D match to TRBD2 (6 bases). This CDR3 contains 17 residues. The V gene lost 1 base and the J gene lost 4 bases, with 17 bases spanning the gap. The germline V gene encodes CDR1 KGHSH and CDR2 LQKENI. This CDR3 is CASSPLSGVRLKNIQYF. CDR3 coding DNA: TGTGCCAGCTCACCACTTTCGGGGGTGAGGTTAAAAAACATTCAGTACTTC.